A single sample gave rise to the 8 T cell receptor beta chains below, sequenced in a study of blood T cell repertoires in COVID-19 (TCRdb year 2020). The library was prepared using the immunoSEQ multiplex PCR assay. Drawn from immuneACCESS, this table holds only the in-frame rearrangements with V and J called that TCRdb kept. Clones are partly lost; checked studies trace under half to an unresolved V gene and leave the rest unexplained. Within this sample are tens of thousands of clones, with approximately 89% of them counted one time only. The ten largest clones take up around 2.1% of the sample. Sequenced material: peripheral blood. These receptor sequences come from a man aged 50 to 60 with acute or convalescent COVID-19.

This sequence joins TRBV2 and TRBJ2-5; 8 nucleotides align to TRBD2. Unmatched junction bases numbered 6, after V lost 1 base and J lost 5 bases. The CDR3 extends over 15 amino acids. Germline-derived CDR1 and CDR2 are SNHLY and FYNNEI. CDR3 sequence: CASSEEGSGEETQYF. CDR3 bases: TGTGCCAGCAGTGAAGAGGGTAGCGGGGAGGAGACCCAGTACTTC.

This chain links TRBV19 with TRBJ2-2; 7 bases are a match to TRBD1. The CDR3 sequence is 15 residues long. The ends lost 5 bases at V and 8 bases at J; junction bases unmatched: 11. Looked up from germline, CDR1 is LNHDA and CDR2 is SQIVND (reference sequence). CDR3 protein: CASSVWTGPGGELFF. DNA of the CDR3: TGTGCCAGTAGTGTGTGGACAGGCCCAGGAGGGGAGCTGTTTTTT. Supplemented by reference TRBV19 and TRBJ2-2, the full variable domain reads DGGITQSPKYLFRKEGQNVTLSCEQNLNHDAMYWYRQDPGQGLRLIYYSQIVNDFQKGDIAEGYSVSREKKESFPLTVTSAQKNPTAFYLCASSVWTGPGGELFFGEGSRLTVL.

The V call is TRBV2, the J call TRBJ2-1; 10 bases are a match to TRBD2. Germline CDR1 SNHLY, CDR2 FYNNEI. V was pared by 8 bases and J by 8 bases, with 15 bases of the junction left unmatched. The CDR3 is 16 amino acids. The CDR3 bases are TGTGCCAGCGTCGGGCCGAGCGGGAGGGCCCAGGATGAGCAGTTCTTC. This encodes CASVGPSGRAQDEQFF. Full variable domain (outside the CDR3, taken from reference TRBV2 and TRBJ2-1): EPEVTQTPSHQVTQMGQEVILRCVPISNHLYFYWYRQILGQKVEFLVSFYNNEISEKSEIFDDQFSVERPDGSNFTLKIRSTKLEDSAMYFCASVGPSGRAQDEQFFGPGTRLTVL.

The CDR3 protein is CASSLIPLGNGYEQYF. The DNA of the CDR3 is TGTGCCAGCAGTTTAATACCCCTCGGGAACGGGTACGAGCAGTACTTC. The gene calls are TRBV27 and TRBJ2-7, with D maybe TRBD2 (5 bases). Germline values: CDR1 MNHEY, CDR2 SMNVEV (reference sequence). The V end lost 2 bases, the J end lost 4 bases, and 18 bases lay between the germline ends. The CDR3 length is 16 residues.

The CDR3 region is CSVEKPSGEQYV. The CDR3 region has the DNA TGCAGCGTTGAAAAACCCTCGGGGGAGCAGTACGTC. The chain carries TRBV29-1 and TRBJ2-7, with a weak D call TRBD2 (5 bases). This CDR3 is built from 12 residues. Trimming stripped 2 bases from V and 7 bases from J, with 12 bases between. CDR1 is SQVTM, CDR2 ANQGSEA, per germline.

V is TRBV6-6 and J is TRBJ1-2, with 7 bases aligning to TRBD1. The CDR3 has 14 amino acids. CDR1 is MNHNY, CDR2 SVGAGI, per germline (reference sequence). V shed 4 bases and J 4 bases; nucleotides not matched to a gene: 6. CDR3 region: CASSSGTATYGYTF. CDR3 DNA sequence: TGTGCCAGCAGTTCCGGGACAGCTACCTATGGCTACACCTTC.

The chain couples TRBV11-2 to TRBJ2-1; TRBD2 agrees at 9 bases. The trim removed 1 base at V and 0 bases at J, leaving 7 bases unmatched. This CDR3 is 18 amino acids long. Germline CDR1 reads SGHAT; CDR2 reads FQNNGV. The chain's CDR3 is CASSLASGIPYSYNEQFF. The CDR3 DNA reads as TGTGCCAGCAGCTTAGCTAGCGGGATCCCCTACTCCTACAATGAGCAGTTCTTC. Full variable domain (rest looked up from reference TRBV11-2 and TRBJ2-1): EAGVAQSPRYKIIEKRQSVAFWCNPISGHATLYWYQQILGQGPKLLIQFQNNGVVDDSQLPKDRFSAERLKGVDSTLKIQPAKLEDSAVYLCASSLASGIPYSYNEQFFGPGTRLTVL.

This chain uses TRBV4-2 with TRBJ2-5; tentatively, D is TRBD1 (5 bases). CDR1 and CDR2 from the germline V gene are LGHNA and YNFKEQ. V was pared by 0 bases and J by 4 bases, with 27 bases between. The CDR3 runs to 20 residues. CDR3 DNA sequence: TGTGCCAGCAGCCAAGAGGTAGGCGGACAAAAGGCCTACTACGTAGAGACCCAGTACTTC. It is translated as CASSQEVGGQKAYYVETQYF.